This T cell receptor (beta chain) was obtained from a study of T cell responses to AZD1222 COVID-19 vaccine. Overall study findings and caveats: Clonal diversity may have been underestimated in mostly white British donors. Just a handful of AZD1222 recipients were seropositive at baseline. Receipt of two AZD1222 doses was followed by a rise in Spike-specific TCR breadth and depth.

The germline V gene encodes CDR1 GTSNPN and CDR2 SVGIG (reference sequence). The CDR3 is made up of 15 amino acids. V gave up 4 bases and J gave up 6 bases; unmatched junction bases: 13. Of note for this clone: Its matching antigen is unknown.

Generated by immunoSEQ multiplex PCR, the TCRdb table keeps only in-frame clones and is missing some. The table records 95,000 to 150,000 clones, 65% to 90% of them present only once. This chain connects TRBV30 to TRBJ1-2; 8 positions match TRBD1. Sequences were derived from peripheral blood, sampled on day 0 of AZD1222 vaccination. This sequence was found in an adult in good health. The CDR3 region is CAWTLGAGGVNGYTF. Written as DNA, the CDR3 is TGTGCCTGGACCCTAGGGGCAGGGGGCGTAAATGGCTACACCTTC. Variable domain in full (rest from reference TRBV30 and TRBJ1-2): SQTIHQWPATLVQPVGSPLSLECTVEGTSNPNLYWYRQAAGRGLQLLFYSVGIGQISSEVPQNLSASRPQDRQFILSSKKLLLSDSGFYLCAWTLGAGGVNGYTFGSGTRLTVV.